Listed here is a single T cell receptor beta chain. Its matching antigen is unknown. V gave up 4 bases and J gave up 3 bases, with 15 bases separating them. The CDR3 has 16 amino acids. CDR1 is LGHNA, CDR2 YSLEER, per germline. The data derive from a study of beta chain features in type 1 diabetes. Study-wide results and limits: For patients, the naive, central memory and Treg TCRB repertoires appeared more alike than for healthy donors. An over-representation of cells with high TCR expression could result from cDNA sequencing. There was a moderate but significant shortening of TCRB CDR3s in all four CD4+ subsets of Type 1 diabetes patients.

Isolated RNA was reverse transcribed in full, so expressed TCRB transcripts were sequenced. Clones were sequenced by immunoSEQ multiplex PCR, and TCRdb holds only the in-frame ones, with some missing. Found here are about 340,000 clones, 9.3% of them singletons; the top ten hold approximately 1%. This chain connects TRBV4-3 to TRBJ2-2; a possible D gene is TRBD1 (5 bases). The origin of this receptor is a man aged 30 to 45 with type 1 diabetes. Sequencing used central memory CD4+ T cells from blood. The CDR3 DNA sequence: TGCGCCAGCAGCCCGCTACCTACAGGAGACACCGGGGAGCTGTTTTTT. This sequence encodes CASSPLPTGDTGELFF.